A single sample gave rise to the 17 T cell receptor beta chains below, sequenced in a study of T cells in Graves' hyperthyroidism and ophthalmopathy. RNA transcripts yielded amplified TCR beta CDR3 regions. The TCR CDR3 first-round RT-PCR relied on the HTBI primer set. TCRdb called the multiplex PCR reads again in MiXCR, with one record for every CDR3 protein. The table lists approximately 400,000 distinct CDR3 sequences, more than 14% of them singletons. Sequencing was done on a sample of blood. The receptors derive from a woman aged 25-40 years with Graves' ophthalmopathy.

The J gene is TRBJ2-1, the V gene TRBV10-3; D is unclear. Trimming left V 4 bases short and J 0 bases short, with 22 bases between. This CDR3 has 19 residues. Germline assignment: CDR1 ENHRY and CDR2 SYGVKD. CDR3: CAISGSPGVDKSSYNEQFF. CDR3 nucleotide sequence: TGTGCCATCAGTGGGTCCCCAGGTGTGGATAAAAGCTCCTACAATGAGCAGTTCTTC.

This chain connects TRBV7-9 to TRBJ1-2; tentatively, D is TRBD1 (6 bases). V lost 2 bases and J 8 bases, leaving 36 bases between the germline ends. The CDR3 spans 21 residues. CDR1 and CDR2 (germline): SEHNR, FQNEAQ (reference sequence). CDR3 DNA: TGTGCCAGCAGCTTATTCCGCGGGAACAATAAACCACAGGGAACCAGGGAAGGCTACACCTTC. Its translation is CASSLFRGNNKPQGTREGYTF.

In the case of this clonotype: A clone one base away is much larger, so this may be a read error. This rearrangement joins TRBV14 to TRBJ2-7; TRBD1 might be the D (7 bases). This CDR3 is 13 amino acids long. CDR1 and CDR2 from the germline V gene are SGHDN and FVKESK. The germline V and J ends were trimmed by 6 bases and 5 bases, with 14 bases remaining between them. This CDR3 reads CASRPSRGDEQYF. CDR3 coding DNA: TGTGCCAGCAGACCAAGCAGGGGGGACGAGCAGTACTTC.

On this clonotype itself: Since a much larger clone is just one base distant, this may be a read error. The CDR3 loop is CTSSLDARAWEQYF. As DNA, the CDR3 is TGTACCAGCAGCTTAGATGCCAGGGCTTGGGAGCAGTACTTC. The chain has TRBV7-2 and TRBJ2-7; possible D gene TRBD1, 5 bases. In germline, CDR1 is SGHTA, CDR2 FQGNSA. The V gene lost 1 base and the J gene lost 7 bases, with 14 bases spanning the gap. CDR3 size: 14 residues.

This clonotype was observed a few times. The chain joins TRBV6-2 or TRBV6-3 to TRBJ2-7, with unresolved D. Looked up from germline, CDR1 is MNHEY and CDR2 is SVGEGT. CDR3 length equals 9 residues. V was clipped by 8 bases and J by 3 bases, with 2 bases between them. CDR3 DNA: TGTGCCAGCGACTACGAGCAGTACTTC. Translation: CASDYEQYF.

The chain uses TRBV9 and TRBJ1-4; TRBD1 aligns across 10 bases. Germline V gene sequence: CDR1 SGDLS, CDR2 YYNGEE. The V and J ends lost 4 bases and 7 bases, in that order; junction bases with no gene match: 16. This CDR3 is built from 18 residues. CDR3 sequence reads: CASSSTETGGFLGEKLFF. The CDR3 DNA reads TGTGCCAGCAGCTCCACCGAGACAGGGGGCTTTCTAGGTGAAAAACTGTTTTTT.

This clonotype was counted many times. V usage is TRBV28 and J usage is TRBJ1-1; tentative D call: TRBD1 (5 bases). The ends were cut back, 5 bases at V and 1 base at J, with 11 bases in the middle. Germline V CDR1 and CDR2: MDHEN, SYDVKM. The CDR3 runs to 14 residues. Here the CDR3 reads CASSGPQGNTEAFF. Written as DNA, the CDR3 is TGTGCCAGCAGTGGACCGCAGGGGAACACTGAAGCTTTCTTT.

The gene calls are TRBV6-6 and TRBJ2-5; the D is unclear. CDR3 length equals 17 residues. Germline CDR1 is MNHNY and CDR2 is SVGAGI (reference sequence). V lost 0 bases and J 5 bases, leaving 19 bases between the germline ends. The DNA of the CDR3 is TGTGCCAGCAGTTACTCGGCGACTGGAATTCCGACGGAGACCCAGTACTTC. This sequence encodes CASSYSATGIPTETQYF.

This clonotype was picked up many times. The rearrangement joins TRBV28 to TRBJ1-1; TRBD1 agrees at 8 bases. The CDR3 extends over 14 amino acids. CDR1 and CDR2 from the germline V gene are MDHEN and SYDVKM. Trimming removed 5 bases from V and 7 bases from J; junction bases left unmatched: 9. The CDR3 loop is CASSPPRTGSEAFF. The CDR3 DNA reads TGTGCCAGCAGTCCGCCGCGGACAGGGAGTGAAGCTTTCTTT.

Concerning this clonotype: It may be a read error: a sequence one base away is much more abundant. The chain employs TRBV6-1 and TRBJ2-7; TRBD2 is a possible D gene (5 bases). CDR1 MNHNS and CDR2 SASEGT come from the germline V gene. The CDR3 is made up of 14 amino acids. CDR3: CASNTRPGSYEQHF. DNA of the CDR3: TGTGCCAGCAATACGCGGCCGGGGTCTTACGAGCAGCACTTC.

The chain has TRBV20-1 and TRBJ2-7; 8 nucleotides match TRBD1. Trimming cost V 6 bases and J 3 bases; bases outside gene matches: 7. This CDR3 is 13 amino acids long. Germline V lookup: CDR1 DFQATT, CDR2 SNEGSKA (reference sequence). CDR3 amino acids: CSARPGQDYEQYF. The CDR3, as DNA: TGCAGTGCAAGACCGGGACAGGACTACGAGCAGTACTTC.

This clonotype was seen at least ten times. The V and J genes are TRBV6-6 and TRBJ2-7, with D hard to call. Trimming took off 0 bases at V and 7 bases at J, with 4 bases between the two ends. There are 11 residues in the CDR3. Germline assignment: CDR1 MNHNY and CDR2 SVGAGI (reference sequence). The CDR3 nucleotides are TGTGCCAGCAGTTACTCGATGGAGCAGTACTTC. Protein product: CASSYSMEQYF.

In this sample, this clonotype turned up a few times. The V gene is TRBV10-1, the J gene TRBJ2-2, with a possible D match to TRBD1 (5 bases). This CDR3 is 13 amino acids long. Germline V CDR1 and CDR2: WNHNN, SYGVQD (reference sequence). V dropped 7 bases and J dropped 0 bases, with 6 bases sitting between them. Here the CDR3 reads CASTDTNTGELFF. The CDR3 DNA follows: TGCGCCAGCACGGACACGAACACCGGGGAGCTGTTTTTT.

The CDR3 DNA is TGTGCCAGCAGTTTTCCGGGACAGGGGTTCTACGAGCAGTACTTC. This encodes CASSFPGQGFYEQYF. The gene calls are TRBV5-4 and TRBJ2-7; 10 positions agree with TRBD1. The CDR3 has 15 amino acids. CDR1 and CDR2 (germline): SGHNT, YYREEE (reference sequence). After removal of 5 bases from V and 3 bases from J, the junction contained 8 bases not matched to a gene.

This clonotype was observed many times. Mismatch with germline at one junction end may stem from a read error. The chain employs TRBV11-3 and TRBJ1-1; D remains ambiguous. CDR1 is SGHNT and CDR2 is YENEEA in the germline V gene. This CDR3 has 13 residues. The CDR3 sequence: CASSLSGNPEAFF. The CDR3 DNA reads TGTGCCAGCAGCTTGTCTGGGAACCCTGAAGCTTTCTTT.

This clonotype came up many times. The chain employs TRBV12-3 or TRBV12-4 and TRBJ2-1; 8 bases fit TRBD2. Unmatched junction bases numbered 27, after V lost 0 bases and J lost 8 bases. This CDR3 is built from 22 residues. The DNA for the CDR3 is TGTGCCAGCAGTTTAGCGCTAATCCTCGGGGGGGGCGTTCCGACCAAGTGGGATGAGCAGTTCTTC. Its protein is CASSLALILGGGVPTKWDEQFF.

This clonotype was picked up a small number of times. This sequence joins TRBV2 and TRBJ1-2, with 7 bases fitting TRBD1. The germline V gene has CDR1 SNHLY and CDR2 FYNNEI. The CDR3 has 12 residues. With V trimmed by 10 bases and J by 8 bases, 10 bases remained unmatched. The CDR3 loop is CAIWDSRGGYTF. The CDR3 DNA reads as TGTGCCATCTGGGACTCCAGGGGGGGCTACACCTTC.